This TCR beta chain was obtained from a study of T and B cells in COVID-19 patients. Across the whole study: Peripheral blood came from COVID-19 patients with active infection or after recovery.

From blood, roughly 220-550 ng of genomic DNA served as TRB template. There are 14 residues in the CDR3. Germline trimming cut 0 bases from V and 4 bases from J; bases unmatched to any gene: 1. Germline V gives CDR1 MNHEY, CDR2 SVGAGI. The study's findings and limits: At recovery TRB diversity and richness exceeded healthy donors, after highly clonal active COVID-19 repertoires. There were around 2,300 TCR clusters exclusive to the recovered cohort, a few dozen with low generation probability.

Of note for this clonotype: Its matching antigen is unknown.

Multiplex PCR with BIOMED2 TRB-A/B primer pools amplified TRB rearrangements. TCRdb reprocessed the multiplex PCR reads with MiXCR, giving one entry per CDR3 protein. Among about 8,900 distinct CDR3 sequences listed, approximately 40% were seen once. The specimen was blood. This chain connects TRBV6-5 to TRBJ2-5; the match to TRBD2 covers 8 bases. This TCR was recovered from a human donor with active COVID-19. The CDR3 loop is CASSYSGGAETQYF. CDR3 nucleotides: TGTGCCAGCAGTTACTCCGGGGGGGCAGAGACCCAGTACTTC.